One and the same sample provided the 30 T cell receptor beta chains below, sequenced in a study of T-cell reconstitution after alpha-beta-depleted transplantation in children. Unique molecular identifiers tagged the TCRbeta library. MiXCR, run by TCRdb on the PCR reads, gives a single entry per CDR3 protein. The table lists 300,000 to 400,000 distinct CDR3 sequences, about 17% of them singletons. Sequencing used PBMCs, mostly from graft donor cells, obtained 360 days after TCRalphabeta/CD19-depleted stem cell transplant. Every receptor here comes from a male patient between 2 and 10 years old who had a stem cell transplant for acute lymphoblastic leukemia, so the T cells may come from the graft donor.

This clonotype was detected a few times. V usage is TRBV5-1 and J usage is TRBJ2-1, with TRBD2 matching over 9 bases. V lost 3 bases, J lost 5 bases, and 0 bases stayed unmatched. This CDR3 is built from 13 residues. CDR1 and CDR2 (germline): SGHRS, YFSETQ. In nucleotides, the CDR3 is TGCGCCAGCAGCTGGACTAGCGACAATGAGCAGTTCTTC. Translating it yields CASSWTSDNEQFF. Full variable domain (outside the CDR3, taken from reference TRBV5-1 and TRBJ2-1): KAGVTQTPRYLIKTRGQQVTLSCSPISGHRSVSWYQQTPGQGLQFLFEYFSETQRNKGNFPGRFSGRQFSNSRSEMNVSTLELGDSALYLCASSWTSDNEQFFGPGTRLTVL.

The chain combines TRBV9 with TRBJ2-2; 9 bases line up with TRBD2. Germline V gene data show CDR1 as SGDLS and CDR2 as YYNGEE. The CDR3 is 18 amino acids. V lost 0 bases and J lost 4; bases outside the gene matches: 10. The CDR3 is CASSVAEVAGVPTGELFF. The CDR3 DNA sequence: TGTGCCAGCAGCGTAGCTGAGGTAGCGGGAGTCCCCACCGGGGAGCTGTTTTTT.

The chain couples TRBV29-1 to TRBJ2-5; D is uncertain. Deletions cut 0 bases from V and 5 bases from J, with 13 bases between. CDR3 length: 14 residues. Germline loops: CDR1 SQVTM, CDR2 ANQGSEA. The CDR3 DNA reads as TGCAGCGTTGAAGATCTGGGGTGGTGGGAGACCCAGTACTTC. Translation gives CSVEDLGWWETQYF.

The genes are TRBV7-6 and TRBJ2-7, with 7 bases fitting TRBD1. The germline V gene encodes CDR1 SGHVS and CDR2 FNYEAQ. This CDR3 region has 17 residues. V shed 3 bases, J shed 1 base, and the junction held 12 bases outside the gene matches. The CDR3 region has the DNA TGTGCCAGCAGCTTCCAACGTACCGGGACAGAGTCCTACGAGCAGTACTTC. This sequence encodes CASSFQRTGTESYEQYF.

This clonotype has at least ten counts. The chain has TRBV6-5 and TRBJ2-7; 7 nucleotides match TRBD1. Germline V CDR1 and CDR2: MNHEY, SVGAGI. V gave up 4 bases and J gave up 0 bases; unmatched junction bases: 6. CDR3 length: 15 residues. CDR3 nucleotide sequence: TGTGCCAGCAGTTTCTCCTGGACAGGCTCCTACGAGCAGTACTTC. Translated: CASSFSWTGSYEQYF.

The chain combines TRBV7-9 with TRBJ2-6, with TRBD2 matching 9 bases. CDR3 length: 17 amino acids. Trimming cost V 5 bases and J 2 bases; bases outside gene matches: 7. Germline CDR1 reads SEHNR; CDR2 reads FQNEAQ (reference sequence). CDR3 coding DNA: TGTGCCAGCAGCCAAAGCGGGAGGAGGCCTGGGGCCAACGTCCTGACTTTC. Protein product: CASSQSGRRPGANVLTF.

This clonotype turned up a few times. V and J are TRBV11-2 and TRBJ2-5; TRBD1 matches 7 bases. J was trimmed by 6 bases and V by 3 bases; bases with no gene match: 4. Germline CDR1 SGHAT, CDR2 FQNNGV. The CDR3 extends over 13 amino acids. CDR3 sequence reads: CASSFSTGKTQYF. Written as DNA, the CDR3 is TGTGCCAGCAGCTTTTCGACAGGGAAGACCCAGTACTTC.

In DNA form, the CDR3 reads TGTGCCAGCAGTCCCGGACAGGTTCCCTACGAGCAGTACTTC. This translates into CASSPGQVPYEQYF. V gene TRBV6-2 or TRBV6-3 combines with J gene TRBJ2-7, with TRBD1 matching over 7 bases. V lost 5 bases, J lost 2 bases, and 6 bases stayed unmatched. Germline-derived CDR1 and CDR2 are MNHEY and SVGEGT. There are 14 residues in the CDR3.

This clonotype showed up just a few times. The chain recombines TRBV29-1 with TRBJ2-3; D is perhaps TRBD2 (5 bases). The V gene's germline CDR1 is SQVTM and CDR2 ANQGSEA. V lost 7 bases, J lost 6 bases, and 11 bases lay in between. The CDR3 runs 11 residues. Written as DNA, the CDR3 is TGCAGCGCAGGACCGGGGGATACGCAGTATTTT. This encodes CSAGPGDTQYF.

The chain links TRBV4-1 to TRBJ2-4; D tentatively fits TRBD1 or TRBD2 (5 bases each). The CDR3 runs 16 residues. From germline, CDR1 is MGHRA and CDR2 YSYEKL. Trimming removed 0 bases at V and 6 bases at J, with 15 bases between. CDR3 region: CASSQDSGGTRNIQYF. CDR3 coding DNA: TGCGCCAGCAGCCAAGATTCCGGTGGGACGCGAAACATTCAGTACTTC.

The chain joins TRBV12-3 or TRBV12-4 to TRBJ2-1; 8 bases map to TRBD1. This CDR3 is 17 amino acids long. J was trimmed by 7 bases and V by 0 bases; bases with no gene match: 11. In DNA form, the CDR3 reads TGTGCCAGCAGTTTAGCACTCACGGACAGGGCTATGAATGAGCAGTTCTTC. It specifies CASSLALTDRAMNEQFF.

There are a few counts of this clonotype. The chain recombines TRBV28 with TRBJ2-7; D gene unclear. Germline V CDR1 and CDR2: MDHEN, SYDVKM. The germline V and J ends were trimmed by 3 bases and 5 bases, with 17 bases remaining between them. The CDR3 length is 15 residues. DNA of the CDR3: TGTGCCAGCAGTTTGCCTCCGGCTAGTGCCCACGAGCAGTACTTC. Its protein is CASSLPPASAHEQYF. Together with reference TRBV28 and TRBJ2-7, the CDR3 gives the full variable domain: DVKVTQSSRYLVKRTGEKVFLECVQDMDHENMFWYRQDPGLGLRLIYFSYDVKMKEKGDIPEGYSVSREKKERFSLILESASTNQTSMYLCASSLPPASAHEQYFGPGTRLTVT.

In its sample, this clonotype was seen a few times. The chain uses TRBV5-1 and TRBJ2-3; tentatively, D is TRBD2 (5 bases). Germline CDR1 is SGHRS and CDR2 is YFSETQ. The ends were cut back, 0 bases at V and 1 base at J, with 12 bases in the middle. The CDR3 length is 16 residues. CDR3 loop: CASSLDRRRGTDTQYF. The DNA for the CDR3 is TGCGCCAGCAGCTTGGATAGACGGCGGGGCACAGATACGCAGTATTTT.

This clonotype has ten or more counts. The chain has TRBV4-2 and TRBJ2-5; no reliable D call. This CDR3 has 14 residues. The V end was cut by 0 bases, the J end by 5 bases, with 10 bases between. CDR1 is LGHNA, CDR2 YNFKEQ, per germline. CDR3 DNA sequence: TGTGCCAGCAGCCAAGATCAAACACCGGAGACCCAGTACTTC. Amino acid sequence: CASSQDQTPETQYF.

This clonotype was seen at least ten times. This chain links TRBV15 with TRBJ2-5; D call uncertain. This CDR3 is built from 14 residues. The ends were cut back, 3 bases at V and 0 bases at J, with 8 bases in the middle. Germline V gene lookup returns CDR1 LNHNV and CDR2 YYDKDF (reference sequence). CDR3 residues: CATSRDGDQETQYF. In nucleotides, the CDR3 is TGTGCCACCAGCAGGGATGGGGACCAAGAGACCCAGTACTTC.

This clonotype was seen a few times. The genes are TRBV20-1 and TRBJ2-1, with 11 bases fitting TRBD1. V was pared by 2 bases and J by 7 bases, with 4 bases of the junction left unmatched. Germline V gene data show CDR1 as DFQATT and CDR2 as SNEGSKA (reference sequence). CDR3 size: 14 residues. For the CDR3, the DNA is TGCAGTGCTAGAACCCGGGACAGGGGGAATGAGCAGTTCTTC. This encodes CSARTRDRGNEQFF.

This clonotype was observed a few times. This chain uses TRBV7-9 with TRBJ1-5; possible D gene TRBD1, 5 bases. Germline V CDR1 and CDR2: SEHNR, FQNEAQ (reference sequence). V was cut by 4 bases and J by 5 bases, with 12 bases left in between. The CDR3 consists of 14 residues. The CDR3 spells CASSSRDGYQPQHF. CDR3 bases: TGTGCCAGCAGCTCCCGGGACGGATATCAGCCCCAGCATTTT. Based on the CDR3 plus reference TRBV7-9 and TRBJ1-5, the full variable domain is DTGVSQNPRHKITKRGQNVTFRCDPISEHNRLYWYRQTLGQGPEFLTYFQNEAQLEKSRLLSDRFSAERPKGSFSTLEIQRTEQGDSAMYLCASSSRDGYQPQHFGDGTRLSIL.

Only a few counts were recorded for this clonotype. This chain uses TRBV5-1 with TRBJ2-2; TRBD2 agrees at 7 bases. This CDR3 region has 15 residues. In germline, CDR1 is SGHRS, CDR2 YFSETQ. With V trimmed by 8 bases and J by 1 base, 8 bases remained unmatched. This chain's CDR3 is CASAGLAVNTGELFF. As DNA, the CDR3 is TGCGCCAGTGCGGGCCTAGCGGTGAACACCGGGGAGCTGTTTTTT. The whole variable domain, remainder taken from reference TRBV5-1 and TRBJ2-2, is KAGVTQTPRYLIKTRGQQVTLSCSPISGHRSVSWYQQTPGQGLQFLFEYFSETQRNKGNFPGRFSGRQFSNSRSEMNVSTLELGDSALYLCASAGLAVNTGELFFGEGSRLTVL.

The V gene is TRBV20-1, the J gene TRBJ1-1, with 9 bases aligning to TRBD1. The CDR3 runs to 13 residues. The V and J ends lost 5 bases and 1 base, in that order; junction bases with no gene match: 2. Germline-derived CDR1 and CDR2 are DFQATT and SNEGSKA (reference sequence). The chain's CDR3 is CSAQGQGNTEAFF. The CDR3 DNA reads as TGCAGTGCTCAGGGACAGGGGAACACTGAAGCTTTCTTT.

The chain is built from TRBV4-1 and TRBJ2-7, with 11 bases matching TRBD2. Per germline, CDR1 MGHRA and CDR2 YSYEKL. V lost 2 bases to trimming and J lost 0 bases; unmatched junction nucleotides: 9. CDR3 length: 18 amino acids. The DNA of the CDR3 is TGCGCCAGCAGCCAAAGGATAGCGGGAGGGCCGCCCTCCTACGAGCAGTACTTC. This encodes CASSQRIAGGPPSYEQYF.

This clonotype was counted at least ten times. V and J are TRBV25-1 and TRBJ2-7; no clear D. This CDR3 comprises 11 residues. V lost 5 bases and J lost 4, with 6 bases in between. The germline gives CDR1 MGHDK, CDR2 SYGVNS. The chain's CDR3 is CASSSIYEQYF. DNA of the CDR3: TGTGCCAGCAGTTCAATATACGAGCAGTACTTC.

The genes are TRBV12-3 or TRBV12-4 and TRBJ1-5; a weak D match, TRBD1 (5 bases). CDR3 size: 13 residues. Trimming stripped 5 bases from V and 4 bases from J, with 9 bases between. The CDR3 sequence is CASSRQFNQPQHF. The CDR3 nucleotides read TGTGCCAGCAGTCGACAGTTTAATCAGCCCCAGCATTTT.

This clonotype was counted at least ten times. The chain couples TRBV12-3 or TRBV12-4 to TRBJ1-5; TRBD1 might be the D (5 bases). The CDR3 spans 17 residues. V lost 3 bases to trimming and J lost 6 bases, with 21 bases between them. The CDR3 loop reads CASSFRAGGVESQPQHF. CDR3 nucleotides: TGTGCCAGCAGTTTCCGGGCCGGAGGGGTTGAAAGTCAGCCCCAGCATTTT.

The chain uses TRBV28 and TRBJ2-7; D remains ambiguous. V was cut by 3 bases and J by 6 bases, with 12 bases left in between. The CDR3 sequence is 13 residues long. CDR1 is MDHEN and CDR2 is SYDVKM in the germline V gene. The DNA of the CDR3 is TGTGCCAGCAGTTTTACAGTGCTCGGCGAGCAGTACTTC. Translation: CASSFTVLGEQYF.

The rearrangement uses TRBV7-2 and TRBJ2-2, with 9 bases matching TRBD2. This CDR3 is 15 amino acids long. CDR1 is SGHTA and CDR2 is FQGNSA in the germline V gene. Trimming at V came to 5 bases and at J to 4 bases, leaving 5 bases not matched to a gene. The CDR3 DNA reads TGTGCCAGCAGCCGTAGCGGGAGTATCACCGGGGAGCTGTTTTTT. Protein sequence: CASSRSGSITGELFF. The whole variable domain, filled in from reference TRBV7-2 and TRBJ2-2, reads GAGVSQSPSNKVTEKGKDVELRCDPISGHTALYWYRQSLGQGLEFLIYFQGNSAPDKSGLPSDRFSAERTGGSVSTLTIQRTQQEDSAVYLCASSRSGSITGELFFGEGSRLTVL.

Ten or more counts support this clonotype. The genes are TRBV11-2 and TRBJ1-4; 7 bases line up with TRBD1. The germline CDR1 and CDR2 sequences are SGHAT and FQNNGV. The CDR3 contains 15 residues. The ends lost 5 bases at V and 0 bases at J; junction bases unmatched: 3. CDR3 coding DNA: TGTGCCAGCAGCCCGACAGGGCCAACTAATGAAAAACTGTTTTTT. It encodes CASSPTGPTNEKLFF.

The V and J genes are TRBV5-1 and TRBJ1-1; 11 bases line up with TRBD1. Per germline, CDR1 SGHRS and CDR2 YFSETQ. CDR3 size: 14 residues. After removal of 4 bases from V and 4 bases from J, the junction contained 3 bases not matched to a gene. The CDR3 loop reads CASSTGQGGTEAFF. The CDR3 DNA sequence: TGCGCCAGCAGCACGGGACAGGGGGGCACTGAAGCTTTCTTT.

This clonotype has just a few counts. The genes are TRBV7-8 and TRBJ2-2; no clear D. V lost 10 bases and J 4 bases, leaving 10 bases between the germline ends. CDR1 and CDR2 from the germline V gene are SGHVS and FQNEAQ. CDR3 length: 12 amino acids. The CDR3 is CATQPGTGELFF. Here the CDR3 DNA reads TGTGCCACGCAACCTGGCACCGGGGAGCTGTTTTTT. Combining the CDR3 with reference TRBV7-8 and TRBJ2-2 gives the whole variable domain GAGVSQSPRYKVAKRGQDVALRCDPISGHVSLFWYQQALGQGPEFLTYFQNEAQLDKSGLPSDRFFAERPEGSVSTLKIQRTQQEDSAVYLCATQPGTGELFFGEGSRLTVL.

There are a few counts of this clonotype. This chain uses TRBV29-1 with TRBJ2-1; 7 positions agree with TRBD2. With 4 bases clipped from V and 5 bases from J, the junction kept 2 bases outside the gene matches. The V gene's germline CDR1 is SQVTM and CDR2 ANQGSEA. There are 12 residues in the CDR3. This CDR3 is CSVGLADNEQFF. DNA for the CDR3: TGCAGCGTTGGGCTAGCGGACAATGAGCAGTTCTTC.

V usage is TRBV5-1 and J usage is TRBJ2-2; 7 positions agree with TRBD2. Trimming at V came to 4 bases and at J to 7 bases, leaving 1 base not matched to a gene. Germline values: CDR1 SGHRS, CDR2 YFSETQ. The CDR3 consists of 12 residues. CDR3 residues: CASSQRGGELFF. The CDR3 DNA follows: TGCGCCAGCAGCCAGCGGGGCGGGGAGCTGTTTTTT.